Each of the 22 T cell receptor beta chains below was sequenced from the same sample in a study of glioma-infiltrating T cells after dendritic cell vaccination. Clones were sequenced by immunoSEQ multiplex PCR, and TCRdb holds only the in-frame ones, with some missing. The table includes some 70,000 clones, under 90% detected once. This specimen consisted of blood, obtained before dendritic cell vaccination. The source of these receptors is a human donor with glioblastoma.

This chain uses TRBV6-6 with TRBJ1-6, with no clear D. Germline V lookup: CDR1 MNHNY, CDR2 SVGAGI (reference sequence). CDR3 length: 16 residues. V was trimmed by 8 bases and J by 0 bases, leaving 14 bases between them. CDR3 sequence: CASFGFSTSYNSPLHF. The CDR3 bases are TGTGCCAGCTTTGGCTTTAGCACCTCCTATAATTCACCCCTCCACTTT.

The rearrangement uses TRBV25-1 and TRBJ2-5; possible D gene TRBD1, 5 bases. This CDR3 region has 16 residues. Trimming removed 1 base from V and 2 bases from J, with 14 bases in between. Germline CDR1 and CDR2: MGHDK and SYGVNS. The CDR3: CASSESGGQGQETQYF. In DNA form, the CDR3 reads TGTGCCAGCAGTGAATCTGGTGGGCAGGGACAAGAGACCCAGTACTTC.

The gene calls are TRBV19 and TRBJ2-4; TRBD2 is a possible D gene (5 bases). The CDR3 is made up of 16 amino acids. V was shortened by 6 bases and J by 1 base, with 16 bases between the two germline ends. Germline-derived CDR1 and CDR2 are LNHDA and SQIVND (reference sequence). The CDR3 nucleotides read TGTGCCAGTAGGATGACCAACGGGGTGGCCAAAAACATTCAGTACTTC. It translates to CASRMTNGVAKNIQYF.

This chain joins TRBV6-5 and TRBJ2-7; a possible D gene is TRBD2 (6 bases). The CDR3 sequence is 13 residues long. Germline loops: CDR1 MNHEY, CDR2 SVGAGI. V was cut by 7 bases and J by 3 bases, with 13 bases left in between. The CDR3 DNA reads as TGTGCCAGCACCCTGGCGGGGAGCTACGAGCAGTACTTC. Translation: CASTLAGSYEQYF.

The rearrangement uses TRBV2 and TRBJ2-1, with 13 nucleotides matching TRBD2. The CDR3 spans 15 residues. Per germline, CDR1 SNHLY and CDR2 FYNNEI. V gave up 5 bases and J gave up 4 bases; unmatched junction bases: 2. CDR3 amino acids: CASSTSGGDYNEQFF. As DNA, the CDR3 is TGTGCCAGCAGTACTAGCGGGGGGGATTACAATGAGCAGTTCTTC.

CDR3 bases: TGTGCCAGCAGCTCCCGGGGGGCGGGGACTTACAATGAGCAGTTCTTC. Its translation: CASSSRGAGTYNEQFF. This rearrangement joins TRBV11-3 to TRBJ2-1; perhaps TRBD2 as D (7 bases). V lost 4 bases, J lost 4 bases, and 17 bases lay in between. This CDR3 spans 16 amino acids. In germline, CDR1 is SGHNT, CDR2 YENEEA. Drawing the rest from reference TRBV11-3 and TRBJ2-1, the complete variable domain is EAGVVQSPRYKIIEKKQPVAFWCNPISGHNTLYWYLQNLGQGPELLIRYENEEAVDDSQLPKDRFSAERLKGVDSTLKIQPAELGDSAVYLCASSSRGAGTYNEQFFGPGTRLTVL.

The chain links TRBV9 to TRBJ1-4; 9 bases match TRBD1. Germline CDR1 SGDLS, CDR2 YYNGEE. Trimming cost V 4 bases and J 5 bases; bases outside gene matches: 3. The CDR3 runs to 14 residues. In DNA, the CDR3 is TGTGCCAGCAGCACCGGGACAGGGAATGAAAAACTGTTTTTT. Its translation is CASSTGTGNEKLFF.

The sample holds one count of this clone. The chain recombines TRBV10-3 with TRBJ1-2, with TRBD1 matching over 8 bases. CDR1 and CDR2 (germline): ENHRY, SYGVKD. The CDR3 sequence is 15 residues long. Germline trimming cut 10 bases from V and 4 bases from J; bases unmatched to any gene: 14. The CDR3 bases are TGTGCCAGCTGGCCCGGACAGGGAACCTTCTATGGCTACACCTTC. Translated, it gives CASWPGQGTFYGYTF.

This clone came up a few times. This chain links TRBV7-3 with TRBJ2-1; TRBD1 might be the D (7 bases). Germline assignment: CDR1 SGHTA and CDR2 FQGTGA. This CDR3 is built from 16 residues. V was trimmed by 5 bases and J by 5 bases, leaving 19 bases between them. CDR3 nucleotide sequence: TGTGCCAGCAGCCCCGGAGGGGGCGGATCGAACAATGAGCAGTTCTTC. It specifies CASSPGGGGSNNEQFF.

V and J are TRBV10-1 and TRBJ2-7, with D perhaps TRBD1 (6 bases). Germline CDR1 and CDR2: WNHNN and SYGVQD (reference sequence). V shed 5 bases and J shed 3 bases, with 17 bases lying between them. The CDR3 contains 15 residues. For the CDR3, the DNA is TGCGCCAGCAGTCGTCGGCCAGGGGATTTCTACGAGCAGTACTTC. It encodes CASSRRPGDFYEQYF.

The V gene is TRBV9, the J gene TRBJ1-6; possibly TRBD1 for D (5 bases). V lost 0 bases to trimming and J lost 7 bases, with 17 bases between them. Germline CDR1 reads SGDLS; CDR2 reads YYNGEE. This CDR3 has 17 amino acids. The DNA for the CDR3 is TGTGCCAGCAGCGTAGACCCCTCGGGAGGGGAGAATTCACCCCTCCACTTT. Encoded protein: CASSVDPSGGENSPLHF.

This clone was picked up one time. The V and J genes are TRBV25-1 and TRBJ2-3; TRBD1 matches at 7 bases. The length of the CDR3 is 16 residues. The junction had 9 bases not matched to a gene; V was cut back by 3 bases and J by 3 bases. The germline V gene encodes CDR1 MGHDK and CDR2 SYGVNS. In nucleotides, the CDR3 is TGTGCCAGCAGTGACTATCTAGGGGGCAATACAGATACGCAGTATTTT. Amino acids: CASSDYLGGNTDTQYF.

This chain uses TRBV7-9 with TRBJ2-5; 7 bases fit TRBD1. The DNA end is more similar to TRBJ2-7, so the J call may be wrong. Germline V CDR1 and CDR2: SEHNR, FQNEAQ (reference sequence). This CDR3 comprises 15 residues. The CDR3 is CASSSGQASSYEQYF. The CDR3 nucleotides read TGTGCCAGCAGTAGTGGACAGGCGAGCTCCTACGAGCAGTACTTC.

CDR3 bases: TGCGCCAGCAGCCCGGGGGACAGGGATGCCTACGAGCAGTACTTC. Translation: CASSPGDRDAYEQYF. The chain employs TRBV5-1 and TRBJ2-7, with 9 bases matching TRBD1. The germline gives CDR1 SGHRS, CDR2 YFSETQ. CDR3 length: 15 residues. The V gene end was trimmed by 4 bases and the J gene end by 2 bases; junction bases not matched to a gene: 7.

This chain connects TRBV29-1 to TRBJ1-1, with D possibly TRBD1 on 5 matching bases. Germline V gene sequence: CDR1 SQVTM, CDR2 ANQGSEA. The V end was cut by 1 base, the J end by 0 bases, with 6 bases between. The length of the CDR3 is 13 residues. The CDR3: CSVEGGVNTEAFF. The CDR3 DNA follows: TGCAGCGTTGAAGGGGGGGTGAACACTGAAGCTTTCTTT.

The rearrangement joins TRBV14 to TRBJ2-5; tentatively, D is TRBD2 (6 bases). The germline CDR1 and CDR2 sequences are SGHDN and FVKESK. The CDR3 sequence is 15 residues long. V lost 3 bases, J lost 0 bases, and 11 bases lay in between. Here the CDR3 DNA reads TGTGCCAGCAGCCATGGAGGGATCTACCAAGAGACCCAGTACTTC. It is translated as CASSHGGIYQETQYF.

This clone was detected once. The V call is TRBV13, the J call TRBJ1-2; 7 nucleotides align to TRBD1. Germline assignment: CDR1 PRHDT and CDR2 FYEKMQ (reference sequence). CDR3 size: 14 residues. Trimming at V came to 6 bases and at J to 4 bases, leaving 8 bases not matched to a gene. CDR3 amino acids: CASSYTGQIYGYTF. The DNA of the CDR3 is TGTGCCAGCAGTTACACGGGACAGATCTATGGCTACACCTTC.

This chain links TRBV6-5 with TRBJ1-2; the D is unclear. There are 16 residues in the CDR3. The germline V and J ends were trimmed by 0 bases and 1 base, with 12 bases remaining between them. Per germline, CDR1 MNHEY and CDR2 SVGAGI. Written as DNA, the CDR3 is TGTGCCAGCAGTTACTCGAAACCGGGGAGTAACTATGGCTACACCTTC. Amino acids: CASSYSKPGSNYGYTF.

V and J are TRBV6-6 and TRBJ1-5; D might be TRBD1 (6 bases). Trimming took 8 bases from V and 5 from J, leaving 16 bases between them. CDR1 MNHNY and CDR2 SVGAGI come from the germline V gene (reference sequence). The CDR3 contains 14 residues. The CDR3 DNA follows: TGTGCCAGCGCCGGGGGGGGCGCGTATCAGCCCCAGCATTTT. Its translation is CASAGGGAYQPQHF.

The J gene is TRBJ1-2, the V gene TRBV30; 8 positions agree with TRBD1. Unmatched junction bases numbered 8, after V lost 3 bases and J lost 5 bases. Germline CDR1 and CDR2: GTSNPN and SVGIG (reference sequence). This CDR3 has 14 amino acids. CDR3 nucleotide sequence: TGTGCCTGGAGAGGGGACAGGTCGGAGTATGGCTACACCTTC. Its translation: CAWRGDRSEYGYTF.

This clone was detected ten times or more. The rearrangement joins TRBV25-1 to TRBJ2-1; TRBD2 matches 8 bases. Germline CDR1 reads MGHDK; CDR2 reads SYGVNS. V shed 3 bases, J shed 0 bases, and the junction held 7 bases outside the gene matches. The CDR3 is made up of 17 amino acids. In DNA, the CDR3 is TGTGCCAGCAGTGATTTCACTAGCGGCAGCTCCTACAATGAGCAGTTCTTC. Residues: CASSDFTSGSSYNEQFF.

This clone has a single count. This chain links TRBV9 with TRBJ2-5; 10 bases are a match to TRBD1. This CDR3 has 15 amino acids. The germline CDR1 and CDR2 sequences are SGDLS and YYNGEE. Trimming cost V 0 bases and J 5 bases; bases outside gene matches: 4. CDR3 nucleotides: TGTGCCAGCAGCGTAGCGGGACAGGGGCGGGAGACCCAGTACTTC. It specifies CASSVAGQGRETQYF.